These 25 T cell receptor beta chains were sequenced from one sample in a study of blood T cell repertoires in COVID-19. Repertoires were generated with immunoSEQ multiplex PCR, while TCRdb's copy carries only in-frame clones and drops some. Of more than 90,000 clones listed, roughly 80% were seen once; the top ten hold 2.5%. The sequenced sample was peripheral blood. These receptors came from a man aged 45 to 65 with acute or convalescent COVID-19.

The chain employs TRBV4-1 and TRBJ1-1, with D perhaps matching TRBD1 (5 bases). Germline V gives CDR1 MGHRA, CDR2 YSYEKL. CDR3 size: 16 residues. V gave up 0 bases and J gave up 1 base, with 12 bases separating them. The CDR3 sequence is CASSQELGRENTEAFF. CDR3 in DNA: TGCGCCAGCAGCCAAGAGTTGGGGCGAGAGAACACTGAAGCTTTCTTT.

As DNA, the CDR3 is TGTGCCAGCAGCTTTTTGCGCGGGAGCCGGGTAGAGACCCAGTACTTC. Translating it yields CASSFLRGSRVETQYF. The chain couples TRBV7-2 to TRBJ2-5; 7 nucleotides line up with TRBD2. Trimming cost V 3 bases and J 4 bases; bases outside gene matches: 11. The CDR3 has 16 residues. The germline gives CDR1 SGHTA, CDR2 FQGNSA.

V is TRBV27 and J is TRBJ1-4; possible D gene TRBD1, 5 bases. Trimming pared 5 bases from V and 8 bases from J, leaving 24 bases between. Germline-derived CDR1 and CDR2 are MNHEY and SMNVEV (reference sequence). The length of the CDR3 is 17 residues. CDR3 bases: TGTGCCAGCAGTGCCACCCCCTCCGGGACTGTAGCGGAAAAACTGTTTTTT. This encodes CASSATPSGTVAEKLFF.

This sequence joins TRBV27 and TRBJ1-4; 9 bases are shared with TRBD1. CDR1 MNHEY and CDR2 SMNVEV come from the germline V gene (reference sequence). The V gene end was trimmed by 4 bases and the J gene end by 5 bases; junction bases not matched to a gene: 8. The CDR3 consists of 16 residues. The CDR3 loop reads CASSSRNRGRNEKLFF. CDR3 coding DNA: TGTGCCAGCAGTTCCCGAAACAGGGGGCGAAATGAAAAACTGTTTTTT.

This chain joins TRBV19 and TRBJ2-1; 12 bases are a match to TRBD2. J gave up 10 bases and V 3 bases, and 4 bases lay outside the gene matches. This CDR3 region has 14 residues. Per germline, CDR1 LNHDA and CDR2 SQIVND (reference sequence). CDR3 in DNA: TGTGCCAGTAGTATGACTAGCGGGAGTTTGGAGCAGTTCTTC. It translates to CASSMTSGSLEQFF.

The gene calls are TRBV10-3 and TRBJ1-1, with no clear D. CDR1 is ENHRY, CDR2 SYGVKD, per germline. This CDR3 spans 16 amino acids. V was shortened by 7 bases and J by 3 bases, with 21 bases between the two germline ends. The CDR3, as DNA: TGTGCCATCAAGGAATTGGACGGGAGGAGCGACACTGAAGCTTTCTTT. Protein: CAIKELDGRSDTEAFF.

This sequence joins TRBV29-1 and TRBJ2-1; TRBD2 is a possible D gene (5 bases). V dropped 0 bases and J dropped 12 bases, with 12 bases sitting between them. Germline V gene data show CDR1 as SQVTM and CDR2 as ANQGSEA. This CDR3 has 12 residues. CDR3 coding DNA: TGCAGCGTTGAAGATTTCAAGGACTGGCAGTTCTTC. Its protein is CSVEDFKDWQFF.

This clone was counted only a few times. The J gene is TRBJ2-1, the V gene TRBV7-3; 10 positions agree with TRBD1. The V gene end was trimmed by 2 bases and the J gene end by 2 bases; junction bases not matched to a gene: 0. Germline CDR1 is SGHTA and CDR2 is FQGTGA. This CDR3 is 15 amino acids long. The CDR3 is CASSLGQGAYNEQFF. The CDR3 nucleotides read TGTGCCAGCAGCTTAGGACAGGGGGCCTACAATGAGCAGTTCTTC.

The chain recombines TRBV28 with TRBJ1-5; 7 bases are a match to TRBD1. Germline trimming cut 5 bases from V and 2 bases from J; bases unmatched to any gene: 12. Germline values: CDR1 MDHEN, CDR2 SYDVKM. This CDR3 is 17 amino acids long. The CDR3 is CASSPPSYRGGNQPQHF. The CDR3 DNA is TGTGCCAGCAGTCCGCCATCTTACAGGGGTGGCAATCAGCCCCAGCATTTT.

This clone was seen a single time. The rearrangement joins TRBV28 to TRBJ2-7, with TRBD1 as a possible D gene (5 bases). This CDR3 has 12 amino acids. V was trimmed by 6 bases and J by 3 bases, leaving 9 bases between them. From germline, CDR1 is MDHEN and CDR2 SYDVKM. As DNA, the CDR3 is TGTGCCAGCAGAACTCAGGGCTACGAGCAGTACTTC. Amino acids: CASRTQGYEQYF.

The V and J genes are TRBV7-9 and TRBJ2-1; 9 bases are a match to TRBD1. The CDR3 contains 17 residues. Germline V CDR1 and CDR2: SEHNR, FQNEAQ (reference sequence). Trimming cost V 1 base and J 3 bases; bases outside gene matches: 7. The CDR3 coding sequence is TGTGCCAGCAGCTTAGATCCGGGACAGGGATTCTACAATGAGCAGTTCTTC. Its translation: CASSLDPGQGFYNEQFF.

A single count supports this clone. The V gene is TRBV19, the J gene TRBJ1-5, with D perhaps TRBD1 (5 bases). The germline V and J ends were trimmed by 7 bases and 7 bases, with 14 bases remaining between them. CDR1 LNHDA and CDR2 SQIVND come from the germline V gene (reference sequence). The CDR3 has 13 residues. The CDR3, as DNA: TGTGCCAGTACCCAAAGTAAGGGGCAGCCCCAGCATTTT. Translated: CASTQSKGQPQHF. Variable domain in full (rest from reference TRBV19 and TRBJ1-5): DGGITQSPKYLFRKEGQNVTLSCEQNLNHDAMYWYRQDPGQGLRLIYYSQIVNDFQKGDIAEGYSVSREKKESFPLTVTSAQKNPTAFYLCASTQSKGQPQHFGDGTRLSIL.

As regards this clone: Compared with germline, one end of the junction differs, possibly owing to a read error. The CDR3 nucleotides read TGTACCAGCAGTCTGCGGTTAGCGGGGGATTGGACAGATACGCAGTATTTT. It encodes CTSSLRLAGDWTDTQYF. This chain uses TRBV5-8 with TRBJ2-3; 9 positions agree with TRBD2. Germline loops: CDR1 SGHTS, CDR2 YDEGEE. The CDR3 length is 17 residues. Full variable domain (rest looked up from reference TRBV5-8 and TRBJ2-3): EAGVTQSPTHLIKTRGQQATLRCSPISGHTSVYWYQQALGLGLQFLLWYDEGEERNRGNFPPRFSGRQFPNYSSELNVNALELEDSALYLCTSSLRLAGDWTDTQYFGPGTRLTVL.

V is TRBV20-1 and J is TRBJ2-3; 8 positions agree with TRBD2. From germline, CDR1 is DFQATT and CDR2 SNEGSKA (reference sequence). The V gene end was trimmed by 3 bases and the J gene end by 12 bases; junction bases not matched to a gene: 14. The CDR3 runs 14 residues. The CDR3 region is CSASGSSGSRSQYF. DNA for the CDR3: TGCAGTGCTAGTGGGTCTAGCGGGTCCCGATCCCAGTATTTT.

This clone was counted a single time. The chain employs TRBV7-2 and TRBJ2-7; 12 nucleotides match TRBD2. The CDR3 has 16 amino acids. V lost 3 bases, J lost 2 bases, and 5 bases stayed unmatched. Germline assignment: CDR1 SGHTA and CDR2 FQGNSA. The CDR3 DNA is TGTGCCAGCAGCTTCGGACTAGCGGGGCAACCCTACGAGCAGTACTTC. Translation gives CASSFGLAGQPYEQYF.

The chain links TRBV5-5 to TRBJ1-2, with D uncertain. Trimming removed 2 bases at V and 0 bases at J, with 11 bases between. Germline CDR1 is SGHKS and CDR2 is YYEKEE (reference sequence). This CDR3 spans 15 amino acids. The CDR3 DNA reads as TGTGCCAGCAGCTTTCAGGCATTGACTAACTATGGCTACACCTTC. Translating it yields CASSFQALTNYGYTF.

V and J are TRBV14 and TRBJ1-1; no clear D gene. The V end was cut by 0 bases, the J end by 6 bases, with 11 bases between. Germline V gives CDR1 SGHDN, CDR2 FVKESK. The CDR3 has 14 amino acids. The DNA for the CDR3 is TGTGCCAGCAGCCAAGATGGGAGTCGGGCTGAAGCTTTCTTT. It encodes CASSQDGSRAEAFF.

The sample holds one count of this clone. The chain combines TRBV27 with TRBJ2-3; 9 nucleotides agree with TRBD1. CDR3 length: 15 amino acids. Germline CDR1 is MNHEY and CDR2 is SMNVEV (reference sequence). With V trimmed by 5 bases and J by 2 bases, 5 bases remained unmatched. Written as DNA, the CDR3 is TGTGCCAGCAGTCTACAGGGGGCTAACACAGATACGCAGTATTTT. It codes for CASSLQGANTDTQYF.

This sequence joins TRBV11-2 and TRBJ1-1, with TRBD1 identical over 7 bases. Germline trimming cut 4 bases from V and 10 bases from J; bases unmatched to any gene: 21. Germline assignment: CDR1 SGHAT and CDR2 FQNNGV. This CDR3 contains 17 residues. The CDR3 loop reads CASSSNDNRGKGVGAFF. DNA for the CDR3: TGTGCCAGCAGCTCCAATGACAACAGGGGAAAGGGAGTGGGAGCTTTCTTT.

The chain links TRBV4-1 to TRBJ2-2; the D gene is possibly TRBD1 (6 bases). V shed 3 bases and J shed 3 bases, with 17 bases lying between them. This CDR3 contains 17 residues. Germline-derived CDR1 and CDR2 are MGHRA and YSYEKL. In DNA form, the CDR3 reads TGCGCCAGCAGCCACCCTCAGGGGCTTTTTGACACCGGGGAGCTGTTTTTT. It is translated as CASSHPQGLFDTGELFF.

This rearrangement joins TRBV6-5 to TRBJ2-7; TRBD1 matches 7 bases. This CDR3 comprises 15 residues. Trimming took 0 bases from V and 4 from J; bases not matched to a gene: 6. In germline, CDR1 is MNHEY, CDR2 SVGAGI. The CDR3 protein is CASSYSPRGQYEQYF. The DNA for the CDR3 is TGTGCCAGCAGTTACTCGCCTAGGGGGCAGTACGAGCAGTACTTC.

In its sample, this clone was seen a few times. The J gene is TRBJ1-1, the V gene TRBV3-1 (or the pseudogene TRBV3-2); 8 bases are a match to TRBD1. Trimming removed 5 bases from V and 1 base from J; junction bases left unmatched: 9. CDR3 size: 16 residues. Germline CDR1 and CDR2: LGHDT and YNNKEL (reference sequence). Here the CDR3 DNA reads TGTGCCAGCAGCGTAGGAGCAGGGGGCCCGAACACTGAAGCTTTCTTT. This codes for CASSVGAGGPNTEAFF.

The chain uses TRBV9 and TRBJ2-1, with TRBD2 identical over 10 bases. The CDR3 consists of 15 residues. Germline V gene data show CDR1 as SGDLS and CDR2 as YYNGEE. Losses at the gene ends were 0 bases for V and 8 bases for J; bases not matched to a gene: 5. CDR3 region: CASSVANLAGDEQFF. The CDR3 nucleotides read TGTGCCAGCAGCGTAGCTAACCTAGCGGGGGATGAGCAGTTCTTC.

This clone showed up just once. V is TRBV2 and J is TRBJ2-3; 11 nucleotides agree with TRBD1. V was pared by 5 bases and J by 2 bases, with 3 bases of the junction left unmatched. Per germline, CDR1 SNHLY and CDR2 FYNNEI. The CDR3 consists of 15 residues. This CDR3 is CASSRDRGFTDTQYF. The CDR3 region has the DNA TGTGCCAGCAGTCGGGACAGGGGGTTCACAGATACGCAGTATTTT.

The V gene is TRBV6-5, the J gene TRBJ1-3, with D possibly matching TRBD1 (6 bases). Germline loops: CDR1 MNHEY, CDR2 SVGAGI. Trimming pared 5 bases from V and 3 bases from J, leaving 14 bases between. This CDR3 is built from 15 residues. The CDR3 region has the DNA TGTGCCAGCAGTACAGGGAGCTCGGTTGGAAACACCATATATTTT. This translates into CASSTGSSVGNTIYF.